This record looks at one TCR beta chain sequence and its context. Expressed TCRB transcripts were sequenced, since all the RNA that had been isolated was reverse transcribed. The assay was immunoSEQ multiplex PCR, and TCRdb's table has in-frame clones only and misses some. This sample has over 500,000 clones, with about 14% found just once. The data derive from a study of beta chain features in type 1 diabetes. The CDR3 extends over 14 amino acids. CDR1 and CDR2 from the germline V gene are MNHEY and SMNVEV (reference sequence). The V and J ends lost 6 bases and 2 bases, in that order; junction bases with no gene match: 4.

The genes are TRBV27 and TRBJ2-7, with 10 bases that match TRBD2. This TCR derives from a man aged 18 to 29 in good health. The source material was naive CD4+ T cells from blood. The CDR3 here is CASSRGTSAYEQYF. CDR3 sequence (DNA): TGTGCCAGCAGCCGGGGGACTAGCGCCTACGAGCAGTACTTC.